Sequencing of this T cell receptor (beta chain) was carried out in a study of blood T cell repertoires in COVID-19 (dated by TCRdb to the early 2020s). At the level of the whole study: Samples covering the acute and convalescent phases of COVID-19 were provided by collaborators in the United States, Italy and Spain. The repertoires were released in a freely available public database intended as a resource for research on the immune response to SARS-CoV-2. A de-identified subject ID, COVID-19 status, age in years and sex were almost always included in the sample metadata. Where HLA class I and class II types were available, the types were taken from metadata supplied by the sample provider, not from assay-based typing. Samples came from the ongoing ImmuneRACE study (first 160 participants) plus 1,254 subjects from 6 global collaborators. Deeply sampled blood TCRbeta repertoires from subjects exposed to, actively infected with, or recovered from COVID-19 were included in the dataset. The prospective study material was composed of cDNA or gDNA derived from T cells, B-cell-depleted T cells, or PBMCs. Results the study describes overall, beyond this receptor: How much clinical and demographic metadata was included differed by source and by participant, and the metadata was provided uncurated.

CDR1 MDHEN and CDR2 SYDVKM are derived from the germline V gene. Taken from cysteine to phenylalanine, the CDR3 has 16 residues. Only the CDR3 part of the read is kept: 48 bases, read in frame from the first base. V lost 3 bases and J lost 4 bases, and the count of bases not matched to a germline gene is 8. In the prospective study, participants were roughly 18 to 100 years old, resided in around 25 geographic areas of the United States, and were enrolled through a virtual design. To assign participants to cohorts, the prospective study relied on clinical history that participants themselves reported in a screening survey and a study questionnaire. For ImmuneRACE Cohort 3, a participant was defined as recovered based on two consecutive negative NP/OP PCR tests, clearance by a healthcare professional, or resolution of symptoms. In the prospective study, mobile phlebotomists collected whole blood, serum and a nasopharyngeal or oropharyngeal swab from each participant. Over a roughly two-month period, participants in the prospective study had the option of providing additional blood draws and questionnaires. Before DNA extraction, blood samples from the prospective study were shipped at room temperature or frozen.

TCRbeta CDR3 regions were amplified from genomic DNA by means of the immunoSEQ Assay, a bias-controlled multiplex PCR. As for the authors' bioinformatics: Nucleated cell counts per sample were estimated from amplification of reference gene primers within the assay. Sequence reads were collapsed and filtered to measure the absolute abundance of every unique TCRbeta CDR3 rearrangement. For each sample, productive Simpson clonality was calculated as the square root of Simpson's diversity index across productive rearrangements. Imported from immuneACCESS, the table was reduced by TCRdb to in-frame sequences with V and J called. These copies leave out some clones; in studies compared against another copy, an unresolved V gene accounts for under half, and the cause of the remainder is not known. D and trimming were read from the DNA, whereas the V and J calls and clone size are those reported in that table. The sample includes over 150,000 clones, with under 90% observed a single time. The biggest ten clones account for around 7.7% of the sample.

Concerning this clone itself: Its recognized antigen is unknown. No base quality information exists; no much larger clone differs at one position.

The origin of this receptor is a man aged 45 to 65 who had recovered from COVID-19. Sequencing was performed on PBMCs or T cells enriched from blood (not recorded which). The chain employs TRBV28 and TRBJ2-7; TRBD1 aligns with 11 central bases. The CDR3 here reads CASSLGTGGGKYEQYF. The nucleotide sequence reads TGTGCCAGCAGTTTGGGGACAGGGGGAGGGAAGTACGAGCAGTACTTC.